The 23 T cell receptor beta chains given below trace back to one sample, sequenced in a study of cytotoxic CD8 clonotypes in ibrutinib-treated CLL. The assay was immunoSEQ multiplex PCR, and TCRdb's table has in-frame clones only and misses some. The data show about 17,000 clones, about 64% seen once. This material consisted of PBMCs, taken after 12 months of ibrutinib treatment. Receptors originate from a human donor with chronic lymphocytic leukemia.

The chain is built from TRBV28 and TRBJ2-1, with TRBD2 matching 13 bases. This CDR3 region has 14 residues. The J segment lost 12 bases and the V segment lost 6 bases, leaving 8 bases of the junction unmatched. The germline CDR1 and CDR2 sequences are MDHEN and SYDVKM. The CDR3 spells CASSPTSGRAGQFF. Here the CDR3 DNA reads TGTGCCAGCAGCCCCACTAGCGGGAGGGCCGGGCAGTTCTTC.

This chain links TRBV9 with TRBJ2-7; 8 nucleotides line up with TRBD1. V gave up 5 bases and J gave up 4 bases; unmatched junction bases: 17. The CDR3 totals 17 residues. Germline CDR1 and CDR2: SGDLS and YYNGEE. In DNA form, the CDR3 reads TGTGCCAGCAGAGGGGACAGGAGGGCCCAGATTGAGTACGAGCAGTACTTC. Translated, it gives CASRGDRRAQIEYEQYF.

The chain carries TRBV10-1 and TRBJ2-1; TRBD2 is a possible D gene (6 bases). The germline gives CDR1 WNHNN, CDR2 SYGVQD (reference sequence). The length of the CDR3 is 13 residues. Trimming took off 2 bases at V and 8 bases at J, with 10 bases between the two ends. The CDR3 bases are TGCGCCAGCAGTGAGGGAGGGCGAGATGAGCAGTTCTTC. Residues: CASSEGGRDEQFF.

The CDR3 DNA follows: TGTGCCAGCAGCTTAGATTTAGACCCTACTACAGCTTTCTTT. Its translation is CASSLDLDPTTAFF. This sequence joins TRBV11-2 and TRBJ1-1; D uncertain. Per germline, CDR1 SGHAT and CDR2 FQNNGV. The CDR3 is made up of 14 amino acids. The ends were cut back, 0 bases at V and 10 bases at J, with 15 bases in the middle.

The chain links TRBV28 to TRBJ1-1; 7 nucleotides agree with TRBD1. Germline V CDR1 and CDR2: MDHEN, SYDVKM. With V trimmed by 6 bases and J by 7 bases, 5 bases remained unmatched. This CDR3 has 12 residues. The CDR3 loop reads CASRSTGDEAFF. The CDR3 DNA reads as TGTGCCAGCAGGTCAACAGGGGATGAAGCTTTCTTT.

The rearrangement joins TRBV6-1 to TRBJ1-2; D uncertain. The CDR3 totals 14 residues. With 4 bases removed from V and 6 bases from J, the gap between germline ends came to 15 bases. The germline CDR1 and CDR2 sequences are MNHNS and SASEGT. CDR3 amino acids: CASSVTSMGDGYTF. For the CDR3, the DNA is TGTGCCAGCAGTGTCACAAGTATGGGAGATGGCTACACCTTC.

Turning to this clone: The same CDR3 also results from other DNA sequences found in this sample. The V and J genes are TRBV6-5 and TRBJ2-7; the match to TRBD1 covers 9 bases. CDR3 length: 15 residues. V was clipped by 2 bases and J by 4 bases; unmatched bases: 6. The germline CDR1 and CDR2 sequences are MNHEY and SVGAGI. The CDR3 here is CASSYAGQGNYEQYF. The CDR3, as DNA: TGTGCCAGCAGTTACGCCGGACAGGGGAATTACGAGCAGTACTTC.

The gene calls are TRBV9 and TRBJ2-2; D not certain. The CDR3 runs 15 residues. Trimming removed 2 bases at V and 0 bases at J, with 8 bases between. Per the germline V gene, CDR1 is SGDLS and CDR2 is YYNGEE. CDR3 sequence reads: CASSVAGANTGELFF. The DNA of the CDR3 is TGTGCCAGCAGCGTGGCCGGCGCGAACACCGGGGAGCTGTTTTTT.

V and J are TRBV7-8 and TRBJ1-4; the D gene is possibly TRBD1 (6 bases). CDR3 size: 17 residues. CDR1 is SGHVS, CDR2 FQNEAQ, per germline. V was trimmed by 0 bases and J by 10 bases, leaving 21 bases between them. As DNA, the CDR3 is TGTGCCAGCAGCTTAGCCCTCGACAGGTTTCAAGAGGGAAAACTGTTTTTT. This translates into CASSLALDRFQEGKLFF. Supplemented by reference TRBV7-8 and TRBJ1-4, the full variable domain reads GAGVSQSPRYKVAKRGQDVALRCDPISGHVSLFWYQQALGQGPEFLTYFQNEAQLDKSGLPSDRFFAERPEGSVSTLKIQRTQQEDSAVYLCASSLALDRFQEGKLFFGSGTQLSVL.

This clone is labeled medium-sized. This same CDR3 is encoded by further DNA sequences in the sample. The chain employs TRBV27 and TRBJ2-3; D is undetermined. CDR3 length: 12 residues. Germline CDR1 is MNHEY and CDR2 is SMNVEV (reference sequence). V was trimmed by 5 bases and J by 3 bases, leaving 6 bases between them. CDR3 DNA sequence: TGTGCCAGCAGTACCCTGACAGATACGCAGTATTTT. Translating gives CASSTLTDTQYF.

This clone was observed many times. This chain uses TRBV9 with TRBJ2-5; 10 bases agree with TRBD1. Per the germline V gene, CDR1 is SGDLS and CDR2 is YYNGEE. Unmatched junction bases numbered 5, after V lost 4 bases and J lost 5 bases. CDR3 length equals 14 residues. The CDR3 loop reads CASSSRTGGETQYF. Here the CDR3 DNA reads TGTGCCAGCAGCTCCAGGACAGGGGGGGAGACCCAGTACTTC.

The chain recombines TRBV11-2 with TRBJ1-1, with D maybe TRBD1 (5 bases). The CDR3 consists of 14 residues. The germline V gene has CDR1 SGHAT and CDR2 FQNNGV. The V and J ends lost 3 bases and 1 base respectively, with 9 bases between them. The CDR3 is CASSLSRANTEAFF. The CDR3 bases are TGTGCCAGCAGCTTGTCCAGGGCGAACACTGAAGCTTTCTTT.

The chain links TRBV5-1 to TRBJ2-6; D not resolved. The CDR3 has 15 residues. Germline V lookup: CDR1 SGHRS, CDR2 YFSETQ. V lost 2 bases to trimming and J lost 2 bases, with 8 bases between them. Here the CDR3 reads CASSFKGPGANVLTF. CDR3 bases: TGCGCCAGCAGCTTTAAAGGACCTGGGGCCAACGTCCTGACTTTC.

This clone has only a few counts. The chain combines TRBV28 with TRBJ1-5; tentatively, D is TRBD1 (5 bases). This CDR3 comprises 16 residues. CDR1 is MDHEN and CDR2 is SYDVKM in the germline V gene. Trimming took off 3 bases at V and 1 base at J, with 13 bases between the two ends. The CDR3 protein is CASSFLQQGSNQPQHF. For the CDR3, the DNA is TGTGCCAGCAGTTTCCTCCAGCAGGGAAGCAATCAGCCCCAGCATTTT.

The V call is TRBV9, the J call TRBJ2-2, with no clear D. Germline loops: CDR1 SGDLS, CDR2 YYNGEE. The CDR3 covers 15 residues. V was cut by 0 bases and J by 2 bases, with 8 bases left in between. CDR3 sequence reads: CASSVGVLNTGELFF. In DNA form, the CDR3 reads TGTGCCAGCAGCGTAGGGGTCCTTAACACCGGGGAGCTGTTTTTT.

The chain has TRBV11-3 and TRBJ2-3; TRBD2 aligns across 8 bases. The CDR3 loop spans 17 amino acids. With V trimmed by 0 bases and J by 2 bases, 7 bases remained unmatched. CDR1 is SGHNT, CDR2 YENEEA, per germline. CDR3 in amino acids: CASSLEVGLGITDTQYF. The CDR3, as DNA: TGTGCCAGCAGCTTAGAGGTGGGACTAGGGATCACAGATACGCAGTATTTT.

This chain links TRBV4-2 with TRBJ2-2; D is perhaps TRBD2 (6 bases). This CDR3 is built from 15 residues. Germline V gene sequence: CDR1 LGHNA, CDR2 YNFKEQ. V gave up 1 base and J gave up 7 bases, with 13 bases separating them. In nucleotides, the CDR3 is TGTGCCAGCAGCCAAGTTATCAGCGGGCACGGGGAGCTGTTTTTT. Its protein product is CASSQVISGHGELFF.

The chain has TRBV27 and TRBJ2-3; the D is unclear. Germline V lookup: CDR1 MNHEY, CDR2 SMNVEV (reference sequence). V was pared by 2 bases and J by 2 bases, with 8 bases between. This CDR3 has 14 amino acids. The CDR3, as DNA: TGTGCCAGCAGTTTAAACTTCCACACAGATACGCAGTATTTT. Encoded protein: CASSLNFHTDTQYF.

This clone occurred a few times. This chain joins TRBV30 and TRBJ2-3, with 8 bases fitting TRBD1. CDR3 length: 13 amino acids. The V gene's germline CDR1 is GTSNPN and CDR2 SVGIG (reference sequence). V shed 1 base, J shed 15 bases, and the junction held 12 bases outside the gene matches. For the CDR3, the DNA is TGTGCCTGGAGTGGACACCGGCAGGGGGCTAGCTATTTT. It yields the protein CAWSGHRQGASYF.

CDR3 sequence reads: CASSVATSGEEQYF. In DNA form, the CDR3 reads TGTGCCAGCAGCGTAGCTACTAGCGGGGAAGAGCAGTACTTC. The chain employs TRBV9 and TRBJ2-7; 10 nucleotides agree with TRBD2. J lost 7 bases, V lost 0 bases, and 4 bases had no gene match. From germline, CDR1 is SGDLS and CDR2 YYNGEE. CDR3 length equals 14 residues.

The genes are TRBV5-1 and TRBJ1-1; TRBD1 aligns across 10 bases. The CDR3 totals 14 residues. V lost 4 bases to trimming and J lost 6 bases; unmatched junction nucleotides: 6. CDR1 and CDR2 from the germline V gene are SGHRS and YFSETQ. CDR3 DNA sequence: TGCGCCAGCAGCGACCTGGACAGGGGGTCTGAAGCTTTCTTT. Amino acids: CASSDLDRGSEAFF.

The chain employs TRBV28 and TRBJ1-3; perhaps TRBD1 as D (6 bases). The V end was cut by 2 bases, the J end by 4 bases, with 12 bases between. Germline V gene lookup returns CDR1 MDHEN and CDR2 SYDVKM. There are 15 residues in the CDR3. CDR3 residues: CASSLDARGGNTIYF. As DNA, the CDR3 is TGTGCCAGCAGTTTAGACGCCAGGGGAGGAAACACCATATATTTT. Full variable domain (remainder filled in from reference TRBV28 and TRBJ1-3): DVKVTQSSRYLVKRTGEKVFLECVQDMDHENMFWYRQDPGLGLRLIYFSYDVKMKEKGDIPEGYSVSREKKERFSLILESASTNQTSMYLCASSLDARGGNTIYFGEGSWLTVV.

The sample holds a few counts of this clone. The chain couples TRBV18 to TRBJ2-5; 14 bases are a match to TRBD2. This CDR3 comprises 16 residues. The V gene's germline CDR1 is KGHSH and CDR2 LQKENI. The junction had 3 bases not matched to a gene; V was cut back by 3 bases and J by 3 bases. For the CDR3, the DNA is TGTGCCAGCTCACCCGGACTAGCGGGAGGTGAAGAGACCCAGTACTTC. Protein product: CASSPGLAGGEETQYF.